These 26 T cell receptor beta chains originate from one sample sequenced in a study of T cells in Graves' hyperthyroidism and ophthalmopathy. Amplified TCR beta CDR3 regions came from RNA transcripts. The primer set for the first-round RT-PCR of the TCR CDR3 was HTBI. TCRdb analysed the multiplex PCR reads with MiXCR anew, one entry per CDR3 protein. The sample gives 650,000 to 700,000 distinct CDR3 sequences, around 16% of which show up once; 15% to 17% is in the top ten. The sample consisted of blood. The receptor set was obtained from a man aged 45 to 65 with Graves' hyperthyroidism.

This clonotype has ten or more counts. V usage is TRBV12-3 or TRBV12-4 and J usage is TRBJ1-2, with D maybe TRBD1 (6 bases). Trimming removed 7 bases from V and 7 bases from J, with 28 bases in between. The CDR3 extends over 17 amino acids. CDR3 DNA sequence: TGTGCCAGCAACAACAGGGTTTGGGAGGAAAAAATCTCTGGCTACACCTTC. It encodes CASNNRVWEEKISGYTF.

The sample holds a few counts of this clonotype. The chain joins TRBV19 to TRBJ2-3; a possible D gene is TRBD1 (5 bases). The CDR3 totals 13 residues. V lost 7 bases and J lost 2, with 10 bases in between. Germline V CDR1 and CDR2: LNHDA, SQIVND (reference sequence). CDR3 loop: CASTGRLTDTQYF. The CDR3 DNA follows: TGTGCCAGTACAGGGCGCCTCACAGATACGCAGTATTTT.

The table lists this clonotype with a few counts. V usage is TRBV3-1 and J usage is TRBJ2-1; possibly TRBD1 or TRBD2 for D (5 bases each). Germline values: CDR1 LGHDT, CDR2 YNNKEL (reference sequence). The CDR3 sequence is 11 residues long. Trimming took 8 bases from V and 6 from J, leaving 8 bases between them. As DNA, the CDR3 is TGTGCCAGCGAGGGGCCCAATGAGCAGTTCTTC. It is translated as CASEGPNEQFF.

V and J are TRBV5-6 and TRBJ2-5; 7 nucleotides align to TRBD2. J was trimmed by 4 bases and V by 5 bases; bases with no gene match: 11. The CDR3 is made up of 15 amino acids. In germline, CDR1 is SGHDT, CDR2 YYEEEE. CDR3 sequence reads: CASSYRTRRGETQYF. DNA of the CDR3: TGTGCCAGCAGTTACAGGACTAGACGGGGAGAGACCCAGTACTTC.

The table lists this clonotype with many counts. The rearrangement links TRBV7-9 to TRBJ2-3; D remains unclear. Germline CDR1 is SEHNR and CDR2 is FQNEAQ (reference sequence). Trimming took 3 bases from V and 6 from J, leaving 7 bases between them. The CDR3 has 12 amino acids. The CDR3 DNA reads TGTGCCAGCAGCTTCTCGGTGGATACGCAGTATTTT. This codes for CASSFSVDTQYF.

This chain links TRBV6-1 with TRBJ2-7; TRBD1 might be the D (5 bases). V was pared by 6 bases and J by 1 base, with 16 bases between. CDR1 and CDR2 (germline): MNHNS, SASEGT. This CDR3 has 15 residues. The CDR3 DNA reads as TGTGCCAGCAGGCCCCGACAGCCAACTTCCTACGAGCAGTACTTC. This sequence encodes CASRPRQPTSYEQYF.

The sample holds many counts of this clonotype. The chain recombines TRBV28 with TRBJ2-7; TRBD2 agrees at 15 bases. Trimming took 1 base from V and 4 from J; bases not matched to a gene: 8. CDR1 is MDHEN, CDR2 SYDVKM, per germline. CDR3 length: 18 amino acids. The CDR3 is CASSLSWTSGRAQYEQYF. DNA for the CDR3: TGTGCCAGCAGTTTATCCTGGACTAGCGGGAGGGCCCAATACGAGCAGTACTTC.

This clonotype occurred many times. J is TRBJ2-5 and V is TRBV11-2; 8 bases align to TRBD2. The CDR3 totals 15 residues. The J segment lost 2 bases and the V segment lost 6 bases, leaving 8 bases of the junction unmatched. The germline gives CDR1 SGHAT, CDR2 FQNNGV. The CDR3 region has the DNA TGTGCCAGCAGACGGACACTAGCGGAGCAAGAGACCCAGTACTTC. It translates to CASRRTLAEQETQYF.

Many counts were recorded for this clonotype. This sequence joins TRBV6-1 and TRBJ1-4; D not certain. Germline-derived CDR1 and CDR2 are MNHNS and SASEGT. Between the trimmed V and J ends, which lost 7 bases and 0 bases, there was a span of 15 bases. CDR3 length: 16 amino acids. The CDR3, as DNA: TGTGCCAGCACCCTTCAGAAGGGCGCAACTAATGAAAAACTGTTTTTT. It codes for CASTLQKGATNEKLFF.

The J gene is TRBJ2-1, the V gene TRBV2; 7 bases are a match to TRBD2. The CDR3 runs 15 residues. The V segment lost 6 bases and the J segment 3 bases; nucleotides outside the gene matches: 8. The germline V gene encodes CDR1 SNHLY and CDR2 FYNNEI. CDR3 region: CASRTGGGYYNEQFF. The CDR3 coding sequence is TGTGCCAGCAGGACGGGCGGGGGTTACTACAATGAGCAGTTCTTC. The full variable domain, with the rest looked up from reference TRBV2 and TRBJ2-1, is EPEVTQTPSHQVTQMGQEVILRCVPISNHLYFYWYRQILGQKVEFLVSFYNNEISEKSEIFDDQFSVERPDGSNFTLKIRSTKLEDSAMYFCASRTGGGYYNEQFFGPGTRLTVL.

This clonotype was observed a few times. The chain recombines TRBV5-1 with TRBJ2-1; 11 nucleotides align to TRBD2. The length of the CDR3 is 15 residues. The ends lost 5 bases at V and 8 bases at J; junction bases unmatched: 9. The germline V gene encodes CDR1 SGHRS and CDR2 YFSETQ. The DNA of the CDR3 is TGCGCCAGCAGTTTTAGCGGGAGGGCTGTCGATGAGCAGTTCTTC. Protein: CASSFSGRAVDEQFF.

This clonotype was picked up many times. This chain uses TRBV7-2 with TRBJ1-4, with 7 nucleotides matching TRBD1. This CDR3 contains 15 residues. With V trimmed by 5 bases and J by 4 bases, 7 bases remained unmatched. Germline V gene lookup returns CDR1 SGHTA and CDR2 FQGNSA. CDR3 nucleotides: TGTGCCAGCAGCCCGAGGGGGCAGGTTAATGAAAAACTGTTTTTT. Its translation is CASSPRGQVNEKLFF.

The sample holds a few counts of this clonotype. The chain employs TRBV6-6 and TRBJ2-1; TRBD1 or TRBD2 may be the D gene (5 bases each). Germline CDR1 reads MNHNY; CDR2 reads SVGAGI (reference sequence). The CDR3 contains 13 residues. Trimming cost V 2 bases and J 10 bases, with 12 bases left between them. The CDR3 DNA follows: TGTGCCAGCAGTTACACCCGGGACGGAGAGCAGTTCTTC. It specifies CASSYTRDGEQFF.

This clonotype was seen repeatedly, ten times or more. This chain links TRBV7-2 with TRBJ2-1; D could derive from TRBD1 or TRBD2 (5 bases each). The CDR3 loop spans 14 amino acids. The V gene's germline CDR1 is SGHTA and CDR2 FQGNSA. V dropped 4 bases and J dropped 6 bases, with 13 bases sitting between them. CDR3 sequence reads: CASSYGARANEQFF. The CDR3 DNA reads as TGTGCCAGCAGCTACGGGGCACGGGCCAATGAGCAGTTCTTC.

This clonotype was picked up a small number of times. V usage is TRBV19 and J usage is TRBJ2-7, with D perhaps matching TRBD1 or TRBD2 (5 bases each). V was cut by 3 bases and J by 4 bases, with 13 bases left in between. CDR1 and CDR2 from the germline V gene are LNHDA and SQIVND (reference sequence). This CDR3 region has 14 residues. The CDR3, as DNA: TGTGCCAGTAGTATGAGAGGGGAACTATACGAGCAGTACTTC. This encodes CASSMRGELYEQYF.

This clonotype was recorded at least ten times. This chain links TRBV6-2 or TRBV6-3 with TRBJ2-5; TRBD1 might be the D (5 bases). The CDR3 covers 13 residues. Per germline, CDR1 MNHEY and CDR2 SVGEGT. With 5 bases removed from V and 1 base from J, the gap between germline ends came to 8 bases. The DNA for the CDR3 is TGTGCCAGCAGTCAGGGATCCCAAGAGACCCAGTACTTC. The encoded protein is CASSQGSQETQYF.

This clonotype was detected ten times or more. The rearrangement uses TRBV30 and TRBJ2-7, with TRBD2 identical over 7 bases. Per germline, CDR1 GTSNPN and CDR2 SVGIG (reference sequence). The CDR3 runs 12 residues. The J segment lost 4 bases and the V segment lost 2 bases, leaving 2 bases of the junction unmatched. The CDR3 spells CAWSLAEYEQYF. The CDR3 DNA is TGTGCCTGGAGTCTAGCGGAGTACGAGCAGTACTTC.

There are a few counts of this clonotype. The chain recombines TRBV5-1 with TRBJ2-1; 9 bases match TRBD1. The CDR3 is 15 amino acids. Germline V gene lookup returns CDR1 SGHRS and CDR2 YFSETQ. The V and J ends lost 10 bases and 7 bases, in that order; junction bases with no gene match: 15. CDR3: CASYLTGGHGNEQFF. As DNA, the CDR3 is TGCGCCTCTTATTTAACAGGGGGCCACGGAAATGAGCAGTTCTTC.

This clonotype was seen many times. The rearrangement uses TRBV24-1 and TRBJ2-2, with 8 bases fitting TRBD1. Germline V CDR1 and CDR2: KGHDR, SFDVKD. V lost 1 base, J lost 1 base, and 7 bases stayed unmatched. The CDR3 has 18 residues. CDR3 DNA: TGTGCCACCAGTGATTTCCCGACAGGGGCCCTGAACACCGGGGAGCTGTTTTTT. Protein: CATSDFPTGALNTGELFF.

This clonotype was detected many times. The chain carries TRBV11-2 and TRBJ2-5, with 7 bases that match TRBD1. Trimming took 2 bases from V and 0 from J; bases not matched to a gene: 3. This CDR3 is built from 15 residues. The V gene's germline CDR1 is SGHAT and CDR2 FQNNGV. CDR3 in DNA: TGTGCCAGCAGCTTAACCAGGGGGTACCAAGAGACCCAGTACTTC. This translates into CASSLTRGYQETQYF.

This clonotype was detected once. The chain uses TRBV5-1 and TRBJ1-3; perhaps TRBD1 as D (5 bases). This CDR3 spans 14 amino acids. CDR1 and CDR2 from the germline V gene are SGHRS and YFSETQ. Trimming pared 4 bases from V and 8 bases from J, leaving 16 bases between. The CDR3, as DNA: TGCGCCAGCAGCCGCGCTGGAGGAGGGGACACCATATATTTT. This encodes CASSRAGGGDTIYF.

This clonotype was detected many times. The chain joins TRBV5-5 to TRBJ2-7; no definite D call. CDR3 size: 16 residues. Germline assignment: CDR1 SGHKS and CDR2 YYEKEE (reference sequence). Between the trimmed V and J ends, which lost 0 bases and 2 bases, there was a span of 15 bases. The CDR3 DNA sequence: TGTGCCAGCAGCTTGGGTCCGAGTGGATATACCTACGAGCAGTACTTC. Translated: CASSLGPSGYTYEQYF.

The chain uses TRBV3-1 and TRBJ2-2; 11 nucleotides agree with TRBD2. The CDR3 consists of 16 residues. Trimming took 5 bases from V and 5 from J; bases not matched to a gene: 7. Germline V gene data show CDR1 as LGHDT and CDR2 as YNNKEL (reference sequence). The CDR3 sequence is CASSLAGGPGTGELFF. The CDR3 DNA follows: TGTGCCAGCAGCTTAGCGGGAGGGCCGGGGACCGGGGAGCTGTTTTTT.

This clonotype was picked up many times. This chain links TRBV12-3 or TRBV12-4 with TRBJ2-2; D is undetermined. The V end was cut by 6 bases, the J end by 1 base, with 9 bases between. This CDR3 spans 14 amino acids. The CDR3, as DNA: TGTGCCAGCAGCTTGACCGAGAACACCGGGGAGCTGTTTTTT. It translates to CASSLTENTGELFF.

The chain joins TRBV9 to TRBJ2-3, with D hard to call. Germline-derived CDR1 and CDR2 are SGDLS and YYNGEE. The V and J ends lost 0 bases and 2 bases respectively, with 10 bases between them. This CDR3 has 15 amino acids. The CDR3 region is CASSVGIGHTDTQYF. CDR3 nucleotides: TGTGCCAGCAGCGTAGGTATAGGCCACACAGATACGCAGTATTTT.

Ten or more counts support this clonotype. The gene calls are TRBV2 and TRBJ2-7, with D possibly being TRBD1 (7 bases). The CDR3 loop spans 18 amino acids. Germline V lookup: CDR1 SNHLY, CDR2 FYNNEI. Trimming took 4 bases from V and 1 from J, leaving 23 bases between them. The DNA of the CDR3 is TGTGCCAGCAGTGGGAGTGTGGAGGGGACAGAGAATTCCTACGAGCAGTACTTC. It is translated as CASSGSVEGTENSYEQYF. Full variable domain (missing parts from reference TRBV2 and TRBJ2-7): EPEVTQTPSHQVTQMGQEVILRCVPISNHLYFYWYRQILGQKVEFLVSFYNNEISEKSEIFDDQFSVERPDGSNFTLKIRSTKLEDSAMYFCASSGSVEGTENSYEQYFGPGTRLTVT.